Below, 20 T cell receptor beta chains from the same sample are listed, as sequenced in a study of blood T cells in healthy people across ages. The authors ran a second PCR of about 7 to 11 cycles using a sample-barcoded 5' primer and a J-beta primer mix. TCRdb independently ran MiXCR on the 5' RACE reads; one entry per CDR3 protein. Here the sample spans under 1,000,000 distinct CDR3 sequences, about half being singletons. Material: blood. These receptors came from a man older than 75 in good health.

J is TRBJ2-7 and V is TRBV4-3; the D gene could be TRBD1 or TRBD2 (5 bases each). Trimming shortened V by 1 base and J by 6 bases, and 13 bases separated the two germline ends. The CDR3 loop spans 14 amino acids. Germline loops: CDR1 LGHNA, CDR2 YSLEER. Here the CDR3 DNA reads TGCGCCAGCAGCCAAGGCCTTGGTGGGGGCGAGCAGTACTTC. Residues: CASSQGLGGGEQYF.

This chain uses TRBV12-3 or TRBV12-4 with TRBJ2-7, with a possible D match to TRBD2 (6 bases). The V gene lost 5 bases and the J gene lost 3 bases, with 11 bases spanning the gap. The CDR3 is 13 residues long. CDR3 amino acids: CASSVGGFYEQYF. Here the CDR3 DNA reads TGTGCCAGCAGTGTGGGAGGATTCTACGAGCAGTACTTC.

The genes are TRBV27 and TRBJ2-7, with 8 bases aligning to TRBD1. CDR3 size: 16 residues. J lost 0 bases, V lost 4 bases, and 8 bases had no gene match. Germline V gives CDR1 MNHEY, CDR2 SMNVEV (reference sequence). CDR3 nucleotides: TGTGCCAGCAGTTATCGACAGGGGTCAAGCTCCTACGAGCAGTACTTC. Translation gives CASSYRQGSSSYEQYF.

The chain joins TRBV12-3 or TRBV12-4 to TRBJ2-4; 8 positions match TRBD1. CDR3 length: 15 residues. V lost 5 bases and J lost 2; bases outside the gene matches: 5. CDR3 nucleotides: TGTGCCAGCAGTCTCAGGGGGCGCTCCAAAAACATTCAGTACTTC. It codes for CASSLRGRSKNIQYF.

This clonotype was seen a handful of times. This chain uses TRBV12-3 or TRBV12-4 with TRBJ2-2; tentative D call: TRBD2 (6 bases). The CDR3 length is 15 residues. V was cut by 3 bases and J by 9 bases, with 17 bases left in between. CDR3 nucleotide sequence: TGTGCCAGCAGTTTCGTTATAAGCGGGTCAAGGGAGCTGTTTTTT. Translation gives CASSFVISGSRELFF.

This clonotype has a handful of counts. The CDR3 coding sequence is TGTGCCAGCAGCTCCACGGTATCTCCCTACAATGAGCAGTTCTTC. Translated: CASSSTVSPYNEQFF. The gene calls are TRBV7-3 and TRBJ2-1; D is undetermined. The V gene's germline CDR1 is SGHTA and CDR2 FQGTGA. The CDR3 is 15 amino acids. Trimming stripped 4 bases from V and 2 bases from J, with 12 bases between. Drawing the rest from reference TRBV7-3 and TRBJ2-1, the complete variable domain is GAGVSQTPSNKVTEKGKYVELRCDPISGHTALYWYRQSLGQGPEFLIYFQGTGAADDSGLPNDRFFAVRPEGSVSTLKIQRTERGDSAVYLCASSSTVSPYNEQFFGPGTRLTVL.

The chain has TRBV5-6 and TRBJ2-1, with D possibly TRBD2 on 5 matching bases. CDR1 is SGHDT and CDR2 is YYEEEE in the germline V gene. The V gene lost 0 bases and the J gene lost 0 bases, with 10 bases spanning the gap. This CDR3 spans 16 amino acids. CDR3 sequence (DNA): TGTGCCAGCAGCTTGGCAACTCGGGGCTCCTACAATGAGCAGTTCTTC. This encodes CASSLATRGSYNEQFF.

This clonotype was recorded a few times. The chain is built from TRBV10-2 and TRBJ2-3; D is unresolved. In germline, CDR1 is WSHSY, CDR2 SAAADI. The CDR3 runs to 13 residues. V was cut by 6 bases and J by 6 bases, with 13 bases left in between. The DNA for the CDR3 is TGCGCCAGCAGGTTACCAAATTCGGATACGCAGTATTTT. Translating it yields CASRLPNSDTQYF.

This clonotype came up many times. The chain carries TRBV20-1 and TRBJ2-1; the match to TRBD2 covers 12 bases. This CDR3 comprises 15 residues. V lost 1 base to trimming and J lost 8 bases; unmatched junction nucleotides: 6. Germline CDR1 DFQATT, CDR2 SNEGSKA (reference sequence). DNA for the CDR3: TGCAGTGCTAGAGGGCTAGCGGGAGGGCAAGATGAGCAGTTCTTC. Residues: CSARGLAGGQDEQFF.

The rearrangement links TRBV2 to TRBJ1-5, with D possibly TRBD1 on 6 matching bases. This CDR3 spans 15 amino acids. Looked up from germline, CDR1 is SNHLY and CDR2 is FYNNEI. The germline V and J ends were trimmed by 2 bases and 6 bases, with 14 bases remaining between them. The CDR3 loop reads CASSESGGAVQPQHF. In DNA form, the CDR3 reads TGTGCCAGCAGTGAATCTGGGGGGGCGGTTCAGCCCCAGCATTTT.

V gene TRBV21-1 combines with J gene TRBJ2-7; TRBD1 reflects the table's D call only, with no check against the DNA. TRBV21-1 is labeled a pseudogene. This CDR3 has 13 amino acids. For the CDR3, the DNA is TGTGCCAGCAACCGGGACAGTGAATACGAGCAGTACTTC. Protein sequence: CASNRDSEYEQYF.

The chain joins TRBV4-1 to TRBJ1-1; the match to TRBD1 covers 7 bases. Germline V lookup: CDR1 MGHRA, CDR2 YSYEKL. This CDR3 is 18 amino acids long. The ends lost 1 base at V and 0 bases at J; junction bases unmatched: 11. For the CDR3, the DNA is TGCGCCAGCAGCCAAGGGCGACAGGGTATCGTCATGAACACTGAAGCTTTCTTT. Translated, it gives CASSQGRQGIVMNTEAFF.

The count of this clonotype is one. The junction departs from germline at one end; a sequencing error may be responsible. The rearrangement links TRBV5-1 to TRBJ2-3; 9 bases are shared with TRBD1. The CDR3 totals 16 residues. Germline V gene lookup returns CDR1 SGHRS and CDR2 YFSETQ. CDR3 DNA sequence: TGCACCAGCAGCCCTAACAGGGGGCGCGGTCTAGATACGCAGTATTTT. Translating gives CTSSPNRGRGLDTQYF.

The chain links TRBV27 to TRBJ2-7, with 7 positions matching TRBD2. The V and J ends lost 6 bases and 3 bases, in that order; junction bases with no gene match: 11. Germline V gene lookup returns CDR1 MNHEY and CDR2 SMNVEV (reference sequence). CDR3 size: 15 residues. The CDR3 DNA follows: TGTGCCAGCAGCGAAACGGGAGGACGAATCTACGAGCAGTACTTC. Protein product: CASSETGGRIYEQYF.

The chain recombines TRBV12-3 or TRBV12-4 with TRBJ1-1; D is undetermined. V was shortened by 4 bases and J by 0 bases, with 6 bases between the two germline ends. CDR3 size: 13 residues. The CDR3 here is CASSSNLNTEAFF. DNA for the CDR3: TGTGCCAGCAGTTCGAACCTGAACACTGAAGCTTTCTTT.

In this sample, this clonotype turned up many times. The chain employs TRBV29-1 and TRBJ2-3; the match to TRBD2 covers 8 bases. From germline, CDR1 is SQVTM and CDR2 ANQGSEA. The CDR3 length is 15 residues. The junction had 12 bases not matched to a gene; V was cut back by 3 bases and J by 7 bases. In DNA, the CDR3 is TGCAGCGTTGATCGGAGTAGCGGGATTGCGTATACGCAGTATTTT. The encoded protein is CSVDRSSGIAYTQYF.

This clonotype was seen a few times. The chain combines TRBV28 with TRBJ1-1; 8 bases agree with TRBD1. With 6 bases clipped from V and 6 bases from J, the junction kept 12 bases outside the gene matches. Germline lookup yields CDR1 MDHEN and CDR2 SYDVKM. This CDR3 spans 15 amino acids. CDR3 residues: CASSWTGRTKAEAFF. The CDR3, as DNA: TGTGCCAGCAGCTGGACAGGGCGGACGAAGGCTGAAGCTTTCTTT.

V is TRBV7-9 and J is TRBJ2-5; 16 bases align to TRBD2. Germline V gene lookup returns CDR1 SEHNR and CDR2 FQNEAQ (reference sequence). The CDR3 runs to 13 residues. Trimming removed 5 bases from V and 12 bases from J; junction bases left unmatched: 3. The CDR3 protein is CASSPGLAGGKYF. CDR3 coding DNA: TGTGCCAGCAGCCCGGGACTAGCGGGAGGGAAGTACTTC.

V usage is TRBV13 and J usage is TRBJ1-3; no definite D call. CDR3 length: 12 residues. Germline assignment: CDR1 PRHDT and CDR2 FYEKMQ (reference sequence). Trimming removed 0 bases at V and 4 bases at J, with 1 base between. In nucleotides, the CDR3 is TGTGCCAGCAGCTTAGGAGGAAACACCATATATTTT. This encodes CASSLGGNTIYF.

In this sample, this clonotype turned up a few times. The J gene is TRBJ1-6, the V gene TRBV12-3 or TRBV12-4; 11 bases agree with TRBD1. V was pared by 6 bases and J by 9 bases, with 4 bases of the junction left unmatched. This CDR3 spans 14 amino acids. The CDR3 DNA reads TGTGCCAGCAGCCGAGGGACAGGGGGTTCACCCCTCCACTTT. Protein product: CASSRGTGGSPLHF.